The count of the clone carrying this T cell receptor (beta chain) is one. Other DNA sequences in the sample encode the same CDR3. Trimming at V came to 3 bases and at J to 2 bases, leaving 3 bases not matched to a gene. CDR1 is LGHNA and CDR2 is YSLEER in the germline V gene. This CDR3 has 14 residues. Authors' data handling: Reference gene primer amplification gave estimated nucleated cell counts. Assay: immunoSEQ multiplex PCR; the TCRdb copy retains only in-frame clones and omits some. That table supplies the V and J calls and clone size; D and trimming were determined from the DNA. The repertoire holds some 96,000 clones, with roughly 84% as singletons. This sample stems from a study of blood T cell repertoires in COVID-19. At the level of the study: Sites across the United States, Italy and Spain contributed samples from acute and convalescent COVID-19. In each case, the material was cDNA or gDNA derived from T cells, B-cell-depleted T cells, or PBMCs.

The chain couples TRBV4-3 to TRBJ1-1; 7 bases map to TRBD1. The material sequenced was peripheral blood. This TCR derives from a human donor in a cohort sampled during active COVID-19. The CDR3 is CASSHGQENTEAFF. CDR3 in DNA: TGCGCCAGCAGCCATGGACAGGAAAACACTGAAGCTTTCTTT.